This passage covers 20 T cell receptor beta chains from one sample sequenced in a study of cytomegalovirus exposure and HLA in healthy donors. PCR involved 60 Vbeta and 13 Jbeta primers. The data were produced by immunoSEQ multiplex PCR, yet TCRdb's version contains in-frame clones alone and is incomplete. There are some 200,000 clones in the sample; about 77% occur only once, and approximately 2.6% lies in the top ten. The sequencing sample was made of PBMCs. These receptor sequences come from a female donor in good health and CMV-seronegative.

The rearrangement links TRBV6-6 to TRBJ2-7; 8 bases map to TRBD1. From germline, CDR1 is MNHNY and CDR2 SVGAGI (reference sequence). J gave up 1 base and V 8 bases, and 13 bases lay outside the gene matches. The CDR3 is made up of 16 amino acids. This CDR3 reads CASGQGARMGSYEQYF. The CDR3 nucleotides are TGTGCCAGCGGACAGGGCGCTCGAATGGGTTCCTACGAGCAGTACTTC.

The chain couples TRBV4-2 to TRBJ2-3; D is possibly TRBD2 (5 bases). There are 13 residues in the CDR3. CDR1 LGHNA and CDR2 YNFKEQ come from the germline V gene. Trimming removed 4 bases at V and 6 bases at J, with 11 bases between. The CDR3: CASSPRLADTQYF. The CDR3 bases are TGTGCCAGCAGCCCTAGATTAGCGGATACGCAGTATTTT.

The V call is TRBV4-1, the J call TRBJ2-7; the match to TRBD1 covers 8 bases. The junction had 10 bases not matched to a gene; V was cut back by 3 bases and J by 6 bases. This CDR3 comprises 15 residues. The germline V gene encodes CDR1 MGHRA and CDR2 YSYEKL. The DNA for the CDR3 is TGCGCCAGCAGCCATTCCCAGGGGGCATCGGTCGAGCAGTACTTC. It yields the protein CASSHSQGASVEQYF.

Notes on this clone: A read error may produce the germline difference seen at one junction end. Other DNA sequences in this sample translate to the same CDR3. This chain uses TRBV4-3 with TRBJ2-3, with 8 nucleotides matching TRBD2. This CDR3 has 16 residues. Germline assignment: CDR1 LGHNA and CDR2 YSLEER. Written as DNA, the CDR3 is TGCGCCAGCAGCCGTGAGCGGGAGTTCCCCACAGATACGCAGTATTTC. It is translated as CASSREREFPTDTQYF.

A remark on this clone: Other DNA sequences in this sample translate to the same CDR3. The chain has TRBV25-1 and TRBJ2-5; no definite D call. V lost 4 bases to trimming and J lost 5 bases, with 8 bases between them. CDR3 length: 12 amino acids. CDR1 and CDR2 from the germline V gene are MGHDK and SYGVNS. CDR3 protein: CASSAVRETQYF. In DNA form, the CDR3 reads TGTGCCAGCAGTGCAGTGCGGGAGACCCAGTACTTC.

A word on this clone: The same CDR3 can be traced to other DNA sequences in this sample. CDR3: CASSTGQGGYEQYF. CDR3 DNA sequence: TGCGCCAGCAGCACCGGACAGGGGGGCTACGAGCAGTACTTC. The chain couples TRBV5-1 to TRBJ2-7, with 10 bases that match TRBD1. The junction had 4 bases not matched to a gene; V was cut back by 4 bases and J by 3 bases. The V gene's germline CDR1 is SGHRS and CDR2 YFSETQ. The CDR3 length is 14 residues.

This clone was observed a handful of times. The rearrangement joins TRBV11-2 to TRBJ2-7; TRBD1 is a possible D gene (6 bases). Looked up from germline, CDR1 is SGHAT and CDR2 is FQNNGV. V lost 5 bases to trimming and J lost 2 bases, with 10 bases between them. This CDR3 has 13 residues. Here the CDR3 DNA reads TGTGCCAGCAGCCTTGGACAGACCTACGAGCAGTACTTC. Its protein product is CASSLGQTYEQYF.

The chain couples TRBV5-4 to TRBJ2-3; 10 bases agree with TRBD2. Germline CDR1 reads SGHNT; CDR2 reads YYREEE (reference sequence). The V and J ends lost 6 bases and 0 bases, in that order; junction bases with no gene match: 13. The CDR3 sequence is 18 residues long. CDR3 nucleotide sequence: TGTGCCAGCAACCCGGGCGGGACTAGCGCTACTAGCACAGATACGCAGTATTTT. Protein sequence: CASNPGGTSATSTDTQYF.

The chain combines TRBV11-3 with TRBJ2-7, with a tentative D call TRBD1 (5 bases). The V and J ends lost 5 bases and 6 bases respectively, with 14 bases between them. CDR3 length: 13 residues. Germline V gives CDR1 SGHNT, CDR2 YENEEA. The CDR3 nucleotides are TGTGCCAGCAGCCCCCAGGGCTTGGGCGAGCAGTACTTC. It specifies CASSPQGLGEQYF.

This rearrangement joins TRBV2 to TRBJ2-1; 10 bases fit TRBD1. The J segment lost 7 bases and the V segment lost 10 bases, leaving 13 bases of the junction unmatched. The CDR3 covers 15 residues. The germline V gene has CDR1 SNHLY and CDR2 FYNNEI. CDR3 DNA: TGTGCCACCACAGGGGACAGGGGCGAAGGGAATGAGCAGTTCTTC. Translated, it gives CATTGDRGEGNEQFF.

The chain recombines TRBV7-2 with TRBJ2-7; 7 bases agree with TRBD2. Germline V gene data show CDR1 as SGHTA and CDR2 as FQGNSA. This CDR3 is 15 amino acids long. The trim removed 1 base at V and 2 bases at J, leaving 5 bases unmatched. CDR3 in DNA: TGTGCCAGCAGCTTAGGAAGCGGGGTTACCTACGAGCAGTACTTC. Amino acids: CASSLGSGVTYEQYF. Complete variable domain (other parts from reference TRBV7-2 and TRBJ2-7): GAGVSQSPSNKVTEKGKDVELRCDPISGHTALYWYRQSLGQGLEFLIYFQGNSAPDKSGLPSDRFSAERTGGSVSTLTIQRTQQEDSAVYLCASSLGSGVTYEQYFGPGTRLTVT.

This chain links TRBV5-5 with TRBJ2-2; perhaps TRBD2 as D (6 bases). CDR1 is SGHKS, CDR2 YYEKEE, per germline (reference sequence). CDR3 size: 14 residues. V gave up 4 bases and J gave up 2 bases, with 9 bases separating them. The CDR3 DNA reads TGTGCCAGCAGCACCGGGGGAAACACCGGGGAGCTGTTTTTT. Its protein product is CASSTGGNTGELFF.

The J gene is TRBJ1-1, the V gene TRBV5-1, with 10 bases lining up with TRBD1. The germline CDR1 and CDR2 sequences are SGHRS and YFSETQ. CDR3 length: 15 amino acids. The trim removed 3 bases at V and 0 bases at J, leaving 2 bases unmatched. The chain's CDR3 is CASSSGQGLNTEAFF. The CDR3 region has the DNA TGCGCCAGCAGCTCGGGACAGGGGCTGAACACTGAAGCTTTCTTT.

V is TRBV5-1 and J is TRBJ2-2; 14 bases map to TRBD2. This CDR3 region has 17 residues. Germline V lookup: CDR1 SGHRS, CDR2 YFSETQ. Unmatched junction bases numbered 6, after V lost 3 bases and J lost 5 bases. In DNA form, the CDR3 reads TGCGCCAGCAGCTCGGGACTAGCGGGGGCGGGGACCGGGGAGCTGTTTTTT. Translated: CASSSGLAGAGTGELFF.

This clone was seen just once. This CDR3 is CAVTSGGSNEQFF. The CDR3 DNA reads TGTGCCGTCACTAGCGGGGGGAGCAATGAGCAGTTCTTC. The chain carries TRBV2 and TRBJ2-1; 12 positions match TRBD2. V lost 11 bases to trimming and J lost 6 bases; unmatched junction nucleotides: 5. The CDR3 spans 13 residues. CDR1 is SNHLY, CDR2 FYNNEI, per germline. The whole variable domain, filled in from reference TRBV2 and TRBJ2-1, reads EPEVTQTPSHQVTQMGQEVILRCVPISNHLYFYWYRQILGQKVEFLVSFYNNEISEKSEIFDDQFSVERPDGSNFTLKIRSTKLEDSAMYFCAVTSGGSNEQFFGPGTRLTVL.

The V call is TRBV2, the J call TRBJ2-7; D is perhaps TRBD1 (5 bases). Germline V gene lookup returns CDR1 SNHLY and CDR2 FYNNEI. The CDR3 has 14 residues. The V end was cut by 3 bases, the J end by 2 bases, with 11 bases between. CDR3 region: CASSDQGLAYEQYF. CDR3 DNA: TGTGCCAGCAGTGACCAGGGTTTAGCCTACGAGCAGTACTTC.

As regards this clone: An end of the junction does not agree with germline; a read error may underlie this. CDR3 sequence (DNA): TGTGCCAGCAGCTTGCGGCGGGAAAACGGGGAACTGTTTTTT. Translation gives CASSLRRENGELFF. The chain uses TRBV5-4 and TRBJ2-2; perhaps TRBD2 as D (6 bases). CDR3 size: 14 residues. From germline, CDR1 is SGHNT and CDR2 YYREEE (reference sequence).

This sequence joins TRBV5-1 and TRBJ1-2; 10 positions match TRBD1. Germline V lookup: CDR1 SGHRS, CDR2 YFSETQ. The V and J ends lost 0 bases and 8 bases, in that order; junction bases with no gene match: 7. The CDR3 covers 15 residues. For the CDR3, the DNA is TGCGCCAGCAGCTTGGCGGGTGGGACAGGGGACGGCTACACCTTC. Encoded protein: CASSLAGGTGDGYTF. The variable domain in full, completed from reference TRBV5-1 and TRBJ1-2, reads KAGVTQTPRYLIKTRGQQVTLSCSPISGHRSVSWYQQTPGQGLQFLFEYFSETQRNKGNFPGRFSGRQFSNSRSEMNVSTLELGDSALYLCASSLAGGTGDGYTFGSGTRLTVV.

This chain joins TRBV10-3 and TRBJ1-2, with 9 bases matching TRBD1. The trim removed 0 bases at V and 7 bases at J, leaving 6 bases unmatched. There are 15 residues in the CDR3. The germline V gene encodes CDR1 ENHRY and CDR2 SYGVKD. CDR3 DNA sequence: TGTGCCATCAGTGAGTCGACAGGGGGTGAGGGTGGCTACACCTTC. Encoded protein: CAISESTGGEGGYTF.

This sequence joins TRBV2 and TRBJ1-1, with D perhaps matching TRBD1 (5 bases). This CDR3 region has 15 residues. The germline V and J ends were trimmed by 6 bases and 0 bases, with 14 bases remaining between them. Germline lookup yields CDR1 SNHLY and CDR2 FYNNEI. CDR3 DNA: TGTGCCAGCAGCCCCGGGACTACCATGAACACTGAAGCTTTCTTT. As protein: CASSPGTTMNTEAFF.